The rows below give T cell receptor beta chains drawn from one sample of a study of blood T cell repertoires in COVID-19. Method: immunoSEQ multiplex PCR; TCRdb's copy keeps in-frame clones and lacks some. The table has 180,000 or so clones, around 88% seen once; the top ten hold around 6%. The sequencing input was PBMCs or T cells enriched from blood (not recorded which). Receptors were obtained from a man aged 35 to 55 with acute COVID-19. CDR3s include the opening cysteine and the closing phenylalanine or tryptophan. Fields, in order: V gene, J gene, clone size, D gene, CDR3 protein, CDR3 DNA. A D gene is named only where the DNA matches it firmly. Expanded clones are given a class, and other clones once, few, many or no size at all.

TRBV1	TRBJ2-1	-	-	CTSSQAGVRTRYNEQFF	TGCACCAGCAGCCAAGCTGGTGTAAGGACTAGATACAATGAGCAGTTCTTC
TRBV13	TRBJ2-5	-	TRBD2	CASSLGLAGEGETQYF	TGTGCCAGCAGCTTGGGGCTAGCGGGAGAGGGAGAGACCCAGTACTTC
TRBV5-1	TRBJ1-4	-	TRBD1	CASSYQGAREKLFF	TGCGCCAGCAGCTATCAGGGGGCTAGGGAAAAACTGTTTTTT
TRBV14	TRBJ2-5	-	-	CSTGPPGETQYF	TGCTCAACGGGCCCTCCAGGGGAGACCCAGTACTTC
TRBV5-6	TRBJ2-2	once	-	CASTHSVKRGSDTGELFF	TGTGCCAGCACCCACTCCGTTAAGCGAGGGAGCGACACCGGGGAGCTGTTTTTT
TRBV18	TRBJ1-3	few	TRBD1	CASSPNRGSGNTIYF	TGTGCCAGCTCACCCAACAGGGGCTCTGGAAACACCATATATTTT
TRBV20-1	TRBJ1-1	-	-	CSALGTEAFF	TGCAGTGCCCTCGGGACAGAAGCTTTCTTT
TRBV6-1	TRBJ1-1	few	-	CASSENQGLNTEAFF	TGTGCCAGCAGTGAAAATCAGGGGCTGAACACTGAAGCTTTCTTT
TRBV28	TRBJ2-7	once	TRBD1	CASSPLPTGIPYEQYF	TGTGCCAGCAGTCCTCTACCGACAGGGATACCTTACGAGCAGTACTTC
TRBV2	TRBJ2-7	-	-	CASSEAAGGKPYEQYF	TGTGCCAGCAGTGAAGCGGCCGGAGGGAAACCCTACGAGCAGTACTTC
TRBV6-5	TRBJ1-1	-	-	CASSYKAGQINTEAFF	TGTGCCAGCAGTTACAAAGCCGGACAGATTAACACTGAAGCTTTCTTT
TRBV10-2	TRBJ1-1	-	-	CASRRTGNTEAFF	TGCGCCAGCAGACGGACGGGAAACACTGAAGCTTTCTTT
TRBV28	TRBJ2-3	-	TRBD2	CASRPSGTDTQYF	TGTGCCAGCAGGCCTAGCGGGACAGATACGCAGTATTTT
TRBV24-1	TRBJ1-5	-	TRBD1	CATSGRDRGFNQPQHF	TGTGCCACCAGTGGTCGGGACAGGGGATTCAATCAGCCCCAGCATTTT
TRBV7-8	TRBJ1-2	-	-	CASSLARVTVYGYTF	TGTGCCAGCAGCTTAGCGCGCGTGACAGTCTATGGCTACACCTTC
TRBV11-1	TRBJ2-1	-	TRBD2	CASSLGGRAVIHEQFF	TGTGCCAGCAGCTTAGGCGGGAGGGCCGTAATCCATGAGCAGTTCTTC
TRBV6-2/TRBV6-3	TRBJ2-1	-	TRBD2	CASSRPGLGTNEQFF	TGTGCCAGCAGTCGCCCCGGACTAGGGACGAATGAGCAGTTCTTC
TRBV5-1	TRBJ2-5	-	TRBD2	CASRGGTSRETQYF	TGCGCCAGCAGAGGAGGGACTAGCAGAGAGACCCAGTACTTC
TRBV28	TRBJ2-1	-	TRBD2	CASGRPGTSGNEQFF	TGTGCCAGCGGCCGACCCGGGACTAGCGGCAATGAGCAGTTCTTC
TRBV27	TRBJ1-4	-	-	CASRRGSATNEKLFF	TGTGCCAGCAGGAGGGGGAGCGCAACTAATGAAAAACTGTTTTTT
TRBV30	TRBJ1-1	-	-	CAVGLRTEAFF	TGTGCCGTGGGGCTACGAACTGAAGCTTTCTTT
TRBV9	TRBJ1-1	-	TRBD1	CASSPLSGGRNTEAFF	TGTGCCAGCAGTCCTCTTTCAGGGGGCAGGAACACTGAAGCTTTCTTT
TRBV6-5	TRBJ2-1	-	-	CASSAHGDGYNEQFF	TGTGCCAGCAGCGCTCACGGAGACGGCTACAATGAGCAGTTCTTC
TRBV5-8	TRBJ2-2	-	-	CASALRRVGTGELFF	TGTGCCAGCGCACTCCGCAGGGTGGGCACCGGGGAGCTGTTTTTT
TRBV30	TRBJ1-2	-	TRBD1	CAWIRDRVLKIGGYTF	TGTGCCTGGATCCGGGACAGGGTCTTAAAGATTGGTGGCTACACCTTC
TRBV5-1	TRBJ2-1	-	TRBD2	CASSPGTSDNEQFF	TGCGCCAGCAGCCCGGGGACTAGCGACAATGAGCAGTTCTTC
TRBV19	TRBJ1-1	-	-	CASSYYTEAFF	TGTGCCAGTAGTTACTACACTGAAGCTTTCTTT
TRBV5-1	TRBJ1-2	-	TRBD1	CASSGGTGAYGYTF	TGCGCCAGCAGCGGGGGGACAGGGGCCTATGGCTACACCTTC
TRBV4-1	TRBJ1-2	-	-	CASSQEQGTYGYTF	TGCGCCAGCAGCCAAGAACAGGGAACCTATGGCTACACCTTC
TRBV18	TRBJ2-5	-	TRBD1	CASSPGTVFQETQYF	TGTGCCAGCTCACCAGGGACAGTTTTCCAAGAGACCCAGTACTTC
TRBV5-1	TRBJ1-4	-	-	CASSLGGTNEKLFF	TGCGCCAGCAGCTTGGGAGGGACTAATGAAAAACTGTTTTTT
TRBV30	TRBJ2-7	-	TRBD1	CAWRPGTGGEQYF	TGTGCCTGGAGACCCGGGACAGGGGGCGAGCAGTACTTC
TRBV5-1	TRBJ2-1	-	-	CASSLPSGSGYNEQFF	TGCGCCAGCAGCCTGCCGTCCGGGAGTGGGTACAATGAGCAGTTCTTC
TRBV3-1/TRBV3-2	TRBJ2-1	-	TRBD2	CASSQPGLAGENEQFF	TGTGCCAGCAGCCAGCCGGGACTAGCGGGAGAAAATGAGCAGTTCTTC
TRBV5-1	TRBJ2-2	-	TRBD1	CASSFRDRASGELFF	TGCGCCAGCAGCTTCCGGGACAGGGCGTCCGGGGAGCTGTTTTTT
TRBV25-1	TRBJ2-7	-	TRBD1	CASSPSGQSYEGQYF	TGTGCCAGCAGTCCCTCGGGACAGAGCTACGAAGGGCAGTACTTC
TRBV9	TRBJ1-1	-	-	CASSASGGPSGTEAFF	TGTGCCAGCAGCGCCTCCGGAGGTCCCTCGGGGACTGAAGCTTTCTTT
TRBV6-5	TRBJ1-2	few	-	CASSPGYGYTF	TGTGCCAGCAGTCCAGGGTACGGCTACACCTTC
TRBV27	TRBJ2-2	-	TRBD1	CASRLRPGQGYPGELFF	TGTGCCAGCAGGTTGCGGCCGGGACAGGGGTATCCCGGGGAGCTGTTTTTT
TRBV19	TRBJ1-4	-	-	CASSTNGGAIEKLFF	TGTGCCAGTAGTACGAACGGTGGGGCTATTGAAAAACTGTTTTTT
TRBV11-2	TRBJ1-5	-	TRBD1	CASSLDHRGGQPQHF	TGTGCCAGCAGCTTAGACCACAGGGGGGGGCAGCCCCAGCATTTT
TRBV4-1	TRBJ2-3	once	-	CASSHQRDTQYF	TGCGCCAGCAGCCACCAGCGGGATACGCAGTATTTT
TRBV7-2	TRBJ2-2	-	-	CASSLAPVANTGELFF	TGTGCCAGCAGCTTAGCCCCGGTAGCGAACACCGGGGAGCTGTTTTTT
TRBV2	TRBJ2-1	-	TRBD1	CASSRQGTNLEQFF	TGTGCCAGCAGCAGACAGGGGACCAACCTTGAGCAGTTCTTC
TRBV9	TRBJ1-3	-	-	CASSVGHTGNTIYF	TGTGCCAGCAGCGTCGGACATACTGGAAACACCATATATTTT
TRBV5-6	TRBJ1-2	-	TRBD1	CASSLFGTGTIYGYTF	TGTGCCAGCAGCTTGTTCGGGACAGGTACCATCTATGGCTACACCTTC
TRBV5-4	TRBJ1-1	once	-	CASSPGGSLGNTEAFF	TGTGCCAGCAGCCCGGGGGGCAGCCTTGGAAACACTGAAGCTTTCTTT
TRBV28	TRBJ1-1	-	-	CASAGNTEAFF	TGTGCCAGCGCGGGGAACACTGAAGCTTTCTTT
TRBV9	TRBJ2-1	-	-	CASSPGLPQDEQFF	TGTGCCAGCAGCCCGGGACTTCCGCAAGATGAGCAGTTCTTC
TRBV5-1	TRBJ2-7	-	TRBD1	CASSFPTGGDEQYF	TGCGCCAGCAGCTTCCCGACAGGGGGCGACGAGCAGTACTTC
TRBV11-2	TRBJ2-5	-	TRBD2	CASSAKAHLGGQETQYF	TGTGCCAGCAGCGCCAAGGCCCACCTCGGGGGGCAAGAGACCCAGTACTTC
TRBV12-3/TRBV12-4	TRBJ1-1	-	-	CASSLSVEAFF	TGTGCCAGCAGTTTGTCGGTTGAAGCTTTCTTT
TRBV28	TRBJ1-2	-	-	CASISDYGYTF	TGTGCCAGCATCAGTGACTATGGCTACACCTTC